Each of the 22 T cell receptor beta chains below was sequenced from the same sample in a study of blood T cell repertoires in COVID-19. Sequencing was performed with immunoSEQ multiplex PCR; in TCRdb, only in-frame clones are kept and a portion is missing. The sample lists 200,000 to 250,000 clones; approximately 78% were seen once. The source material was PBMCs or T cells enriched from blood (not recorded which). The receptor source for this set is a man aged 40-49 years who had recovered from COVID-19.

V and J are TRBV7-9 and TRBJ2-3; tentative D call: TRBD1 (6 bases). Trimming pared 3 bases from V and 2 bases from J, leaving 15 bases between. This CDR3 region has 16 residues. The germline CDR1 and CDR2 sequences are SEHNR and FQNEAQ (reference sequence). This CDR3 reads CASSLTPGAFTDTQYF. CDR3 DNA: TGTGCCAGCAGCTTGACGCCAGGGGCCTTCACAGATACGCAGTATTTT.

This clone was picked up one time. The chain has TRBV14 and TRBJ2-7; D gene uncertain. The V end lost 4 bases, the J end lost 1 base, and 8 bases lay between the germline ends. In germline, CDR1 is SGHDN, CDR2 FVKESK. This CDR3 has 13 amino acids. CDR3 loop: CASSPPSSYEQYF. The CDR3 DNA follows: TGTGCCAGCAGCCCTCCCTCTTCCTACGAGCAGTACTTC.

The chain is built from TRBV3-1 (or the pseudogene TRBV3-2) and TRBJ1-5, with D unclear. There are 15 residues in the CDR3. V lost 1 base, J lost 3 bases, and 10 bases lay in between. In germline, CDR1 is LGHDT, CDR2 YNNKEL (reference sequence). The DNA for the CDR3 is TGTGCCAGCAGCCAAGGTTCGAGTAACAATCAGCCCCAGCATTTT. Protein product: CASSQGSSNNQPQHF.

This chain joins TRBV5-6 and TRBJ2-7; no clear D. V lost 3 bases, J lost 0 bases, and 7 bases lay in between. The germline CDR1 and CDR2 sequences are SGHDT and YYEEEE. There are 13 residues in the CDR3. This CDR3 reads CASSSESSYEQYF. CDR3 DNA: TGTGCCAGCAGCTCGGAGAGCTCCTACGAGCAGTACTTC.

The chain is built from TRBV29-1 and TRBJ2-5; 9 bases are a match to TRBD1. In germline, CDR1 is SQVTM, CDR2 ANQGSEA. V lost 3 bases, J lost 5 bases, and 4 bases stayed unmatched. The CDR3 is made up of 13 amino acids. CDR3 coding DNA: TGCAGCGTTGATGACAGGGGGGACGAGACCCAGTACTTC. Its translation: CSVDDRGDETQYF.

The chain is built from TRBV28 and TRBJ2-7; no definite D call. V lost 5 bases to trimming and J lost 7 bases, with 15 bases between them. There are 13 residues in the CDR3. In germline, CDR1 is MDHEN, CDR2 SYDVKM. The CDR3, as DNA: TGTGCCAGCAGTCTCCCCTCCACTGAGGAGCAGTACTTC. Protein: CASSLPSTEEQYF. Full variable domain (rest looked up from reference TRBV28 and TRBJ2-7): DVKVTQSSRYLVKRTGEKVFLECVQDMDHENMFWYRQDPGLGLRLIYFSYDVKMKEKGDIPEGYSVSREKKERFSLILESASTNQTSMYLCASSLPSTEEQYFGPGTRLTVT.

This clone was recorded only once. V is TRBV6-5 and J is TRBJ1-1, with 10 bases fitting TRBD1. The CDR3 spans 14 residues. Germline CDR1 is MNHEY and CDR2 is SVGAGI. The ends lost 6 bases at V and 3 bases at J; junction bases unmatched: 4. DNA for the CDR3: TGTGCCAGCAGGACAGGGGGCCGGTACACTGAAGCTTTCTTT. Amino acids: CASRTGGRYTEAFF.

This chain connects TRBV7-6 to TRBJ2-7; D remains ambiguous. The CDR3 runs 13 residues. V was trimmed by 1 base and J by 2 bases, leaving 6 bases between them. Germline V lookup: CDR1 SGHVS, CDR2 FNYEAQ. This CDR3 is CASSLDFTYEQYF. In DNA form, the CDR3 reads TGTGCCAGCAGCTTAGATTTTACCTACGAGCAGTACTTC. The full variable domain, completed using reference TRBV7-6 and TRBJ2-7, is GAGVSQSPRYKVTKRGQDVALRCDPISGHVSLYWYRQALGQGPEFLTYFNYEAQQDKSGLPNDRFSAERPEGSISTLTIQRTEQRDSAMYRCASSLDFTYEQYFGPGTRLTVT.

This clone was seen more than once but under ten times. The chain recombines TRBV3-1 (or the pseudogene TRBV3-2) with TRBJ1-5; 7 bases map to TRBD1. The CDR3 length is 15 residues. V was clipped by 4 bases and J by 2 bases; unmatched bases: 5. Per the germline V gene, CDR1 is LGHDT and CDR2 is YNNKEL (reference sequence). The CDR3 region has the DNA TGTGCCAGCAGCCTCGGGACAGCAGGCAATCAGCCCCAGCATTTT. Amino acid sequence: CASSLGTAGNQPQHF.

The rearrangement joins TRBV9 to TRBJ1-2, with D uncertain. The CDR3 is made up of 12 amino acids. Deletions cut 0 bases from V and 8 bases from J, with 8 bases between. Per germline, CDR1 SGDLS and CDR2 YYNGEE. The CDR3 here is CASSVVFGGYTF. The CDR3 DNA sequence: TGTGCCAGCAGCGTAGTCTTCGGGGGCTACACCTTC.

The J gene is TRBJ2-6, the V gene TRBV24-1, with TRBD2 identical over 7 bases. Trimming took 7 bases from V and 0 from J; bases not matched to a gene: 5. There are 16 residues in the CDR3. The germline CDR1 and CDR2 sequences are KGHDR and SFDVKD. CDR3 sequence reads: CATSGGYSSGANVLTF. Written as DNA, the CDR3 is TGTGCCACCAGCGGGGGGTATAGCTCTGGGGCCAACGTCCTGACTTTC.

J is TRBJ1-2 and V is TRBV5-6; 8 nucleotides line up with TRBD1. CDR1 and CDR2 (germline): SGHDT, YYEEEE. The CDR3 extends over 15 amino acids. Losses at the gene ends were 4 bases for V and 5 bases for J; bases not matched to a gene: 10. In nucleotides, the CDR3 is TGTGCCAGCAGCCCTACCGGGACAGGAACATATGGCTACACCTTC. This encodes CASSPTGTGTYGYTF.

J is TRBJ1-2 and V is TRBV5-4, with 10 bases that match TRBD1. The CDR3 is 14 amino acids. CDR1 and CDR2 from the germline V gene are SGHNT and YYREEE (reference sequence). J gave up 2 bases and V 4 bases, and 2 bases lay outside the gene matches. The CDR3 reads CASSPDRGNYGYTF. The CDR3 DNA reads as TGTGCCAGCAGCCCGGACAGGGGGAACTATGGCTACACCTTC.

As DNA, the CDR3 is TGTGCCAGCAGCTTGGTGTGCGGCCGGAACTATGGCTACACCTTC. Amino acids: CASSLVCGRNYGYTF. This chain links TRBV5-5 with TRBJ1-2; D gene uncertain. V lost 0 bases to trimming and J lost 2 bases, with 11 bases between them. Germline loops: CDR1 SGHKS, CDR2 YYEKEE (reference sequence). The CDR3 spans 15 residues. The whole variable domain, remainder taken from reference TRBV5-5 and TRBJ1-2, is DAGVTQSPTHLIKTRGQQVTLRCSPISGHKSVSWYQQVLGQGPQFIFQYYEKEERGRGNFPDRFSARQFPNYSSELNVNALLLGDSALYLCASSLVCGRNYGYTFGSGTRLTVV.

This clone was observed a handful of times. The V and J genes are TRBV3-1 (or the pseudogene TRBV3-2) and TRBJ2-5, with 8 bases fitting TRBD2. This CDR3 contains 21 residues. Germline-derived CDR1 and CDR2 are LGHDT and YNNKEL (reference sequence). Germline trimming cut 0 bases from V and 5 bases from J; bases unmatched to any gene: 23. The CDR3 spells CASSQDQRFEAGGSPPETQYF. The CDR3 region has the DNA TGTGCCAGCAGCCAAGATCAGAGGTTCGAGGCGGGGGGCTCTCCTCCGGAGACCCAGTACTTC.

The CDR3 DNA reads TGCGCCAGCAGCTTAGACACCCAGGGTAGGGGCACCGGGGAGCTGTTTTTT. Translating it yields CASSLDTQGRGTGELFF. The rearrangement links TRBV5-1 to TRBJ2-2; a possible D gene is TRBD1 (5 bases). The CDR3 spans 17 residues. Deletions cut 2 bases from V and 4 bases from J, with 18 bases between. Germline V gene sequence: CDR1 SGHRS, CDR2 YFSETQ.

V usage is TRBV5-1 and J usage is TRBJ1-5; TRBD1 matches 7 bases. Trimming at V came to 7 bases and at J to 0 bases, leaving 1 base not matched to a gene. The CDR3 totals 13 residues. Germline-derived CDR1 and CDR2 are SGHRS and YFSETQ. The CDR3 is CASRQGSNQPQHF. The CDR3 region has the DNA TGCGCCAGCCGACAGGGTAGCAATCAGCCCCAGCATTTT.

V usage is TRBV7-9 and J usage is TRBJ1-3; D might be TRBD1 (6 bases). There are 15 residues in the CDR3. Germline lookup yields CDR1 SEHNR and CDR2 FQNEAQ (reference sequence). The germline V and J ends were trimmed by 5 bases and 4 bases, with 15 bases remaining between them. CDR3 in amino acids: CASSPRAGAGNTIYF. The CDR3 nucleotides are TGTGCCAGCAGCCCCAGGGCAGGGGCGGGAAACACCATATATTTT.

The V and J genes are TRBV7-3 and TRBJ2-5, with D perhaps matching TRBD1 (5 bases). This CDR3 comprises 14 residues. V was cut by 5 bases and J by 5 bases, with 15 bases left in between. CDR1 and CDR2 from the germline V gene are SGHTA and FQGTGA. This CDR3 is CASSGQGVGETQYF. The CDR3 coding sequence is TGTGCCAGCAGCGGGCAGGGCGTGGGTGAGACCCAGTACTTC.

The CDR3 region has the DNA TGTGCCAGCAGCTTACGGGGGGACCGCACTGAAGCTTTCTTT. Its translation: CASSLRGDRTEAFF. The chain couples TRBV11-1 to TRBJ1-1, with a tentative D call TRBD1 (5 bases). V gave up 2 bases and J gave up 4 bases, with 11 bases separating them. Germline V gene sequence: CDR1 SGHAT, CDR2 FQDESV (reference sequence). CDR3 length equals 14 residues.

This chain connects TRBV3-1 (or the pseudogene TRBV3-2) to TRBJ1-6, with 8 bases that match TRBD1. This CDR3 region has 15 residues. Trimming at V came to 4 bases and at J to 7 bases, leaving 6 bases not matched to a gene. Germline CDR1 and CDR2: LGHDT and YNNKEL (reference sequence). The CDR3 is CASSLSRGPNSPLHF. CDR3 in DNA: TGTGCCAGCAGCCTGAGCAGGGGGCCCAATTCACCCCTCCACTTT.

The chain employs TRBV10-1 and TRBJ1-2; D is unresolved. Germline-derived CDR1 and CDR2 are WNHNN and SYGVQD (reference sequence). There are 13 residues in the CDR3. V lost 3 bases and J lost 2, with 7 bases in between. CDR3 nucleotide sequence: TGCGCCAGCAGTGATCAGGCGAACTATGGCTACACCTTC. Its protein is CASSDQANYGYTF.